These 17 T cell receptor beta chains originate from one sample sequenced in a study of beta chain features in type 1 diabetes. Their antigens remain unidentified. Study-level results: A moderate, significant TCRB CDR3 shortening appeared in type 1 diabetes across four CD4+ subsets.

The entirety of the isolated RNA underwent reverse transcription, so expressed TCRB transcripts were sequenced. The assay was immunoSEQ multiplex PCR, and TCRdb's table has in-frame clones only and misses some. The sample consists of about 650,000 clones, over 10% of them appearing once. Sequencing was performed on naive CD4+ T cells from blood. The receptors come from a man aged 25 to 40 with type 1 diabetes.

V gene TRBV29-1 combines with J gene TRBJ2-2; 10 bases are a match to TRBD1. The CDR3 runs to 15 residues. Germline-derived CDR1 and CDR2 are SQVTM and ANQGSEA. The V and J ends lost 4 bases and 0 bases, in that order; junction bases with no gene match: 2. Here the CDR3 reads CSVGQGAANTGELFF. The CDR3 DNA sequence: TGCAGCGTTGGACAGGGGGCAGCGAACACCGGGGAGCTGTTTTTT.

This clone was counted many times. This chain uses TRBV15 with TRBJ2-1; no firm D call. The V gene's germline CDR1 is LNHNV and CDR2 YYDKDF (reference sequence). V lost 3 bases and J 7 bases, leaving 10 bases between the germline ends. The CDR3 sequence is 13 residues long. For the CDR3, the DNA is TGTGCCACCAGCAGCGATCGTTGGAATGAGCAGTTCTTC. The encoded protein is CATSSDRWNEQFF.

The chain recombines TRBV9 with TRBJ2-3; D is unclear. Looked up from germline, CDR1 is SGDLS and CDR2 is YYNGEE. With 1 base removed from V and 4 bases from J, the gap between germline ends came to 10 bases. The CDR3 is 14 amino acids. CDR3 region: CASSVSPVSDTQYF. CDR3 DNA: TGTGCCAGCAGCGTAAGTCCAGTTTCAGATACGCAGTATTTT.

The sample holds a few counts of this clone. The chain recombines TRBV6-1 with TRBJ2-1; 8 bases agree with TRBD1. Germline values: CDR1 MNHNS, CDR2 SASEGT. This CDR3 is 14 amino acids long. Trimming cost V 6 bases and J 8 bases; bases outside gene matches: 9. The CDR3 loop reads CASRASDRAHEQFF. In DNA, the CDR3 is TGTGCCAGCAGGGCATCGGACAGGGCCCATGAGCAGTTCTTC.

Only a few counts were recorded for this clone. The chain joins TRBV19 to TRBJ2-5; 9 nucleotides agree with TRBD1. CDR1 and CDR2 from the germline V gene are LNHDA and SQIVND (reference sequence). This CDR3 has 17 amino acids. Losses at the gene ends were 1 base for V and 5 bases for J; bases not matched to a gene: 11. The CDR3 reads CASSIARARTGAETQYF. The CDR3 DNA reads as TGTGCCAGTAGTATAGCCCGTGCTCGGACAGGGGCCGAGACCCAGTACTTC.

This clone was observed a few times. V usage is TRBV2 and J usage is TRBJ2-4; possibly TRBD1 for D (6 bases). V lost 6 bases, J lost 8 bases, and 11 bases lay in between. This CDR3 is 12 amino acids long. Germline V lookup: CDR1 SNHLY, CDR2 FYNNEI. The CDR3 DNA reads as TGTGCCAGCAGCCGACAGGTAGACATTCAGTACTTC. Encoded protein: CASSRQVDIQYF.

This clone was seen a handful of times. The chain employs TRBV20-1 and TRBJ2-3; no reliable D call. The CDR3 is made up of 11 amino acids. Germline CDR1 and CDR2: DFQATT and SNEGSKA (reference sequence). V was clipped by 2 bases and J by 10 bases, with 10 bases between them. In DNA, the CDR3 is TGCAGTGCTAGATCCACGGATGCGCAGTATTTT. Its protein product is CSARSTDAQYF.

This rearrangement joins TRBV5-1 to TRBJ1-3; 8 nucleotides align to TRBD1. The ends lost 0 bases at V and 3 bases at J; junction bases unmatched: 5. The CDR3 extends over 16 amino acids. CDR1 is SGHRS and CDR2 is YFSETQ in the germline V gene. CDR3 loop: CASSLETGTGGNTIYF. In DNA form, the CDR3 reads TGCGCCAGCAGCTTGGAGACCGGGACAGGTGGAAACACCATATATTTT.

The J gene is TRBJ2-5, the V gene TRBV6-6; D possibly matches TRBD1 or TRBD2 (5 bases each). Per the germline V gene, CDR1 is MNHNY and CDR2 is SVGAGI (reference sequence). The V end was cut by 6 bases, the J end by 0 bases, with 11 bases between. CDR3 length: 14 residues. For the CDR3, the DNA is TGTGCCAGCAGCCCCGGGACCTACCAAGAGACCCAGTACTTC. It specifies CASSPGTYQETQYF.

This clone was seen more than once but under ten times. The rearrangement uses TRBV11-2 and TRBJ1-4; D not certain. The CDR3 extends over 15 amino acids. Trimming stripped 9 bases from V and 0 bases from J, with 14 bases between. Germline loops: CDR1 SGHAT, CDR2 FQNNGV. The chain's CDR3 is CASSTRQSTNEKLFF. The CDR3, as DNA: TGTGCCAGTAGTACTCGGCAGTCAACTAATGAAAAACTGTTTTTT.

This clone has only a few counts. The genes are TRBV9 and TRBJ2-4, with D uncertain. Between the trimmed V and J ends, which lost 0 bases and 7 bases, there was a span of 8 bases. Germline CDR1 and CDR2: SGDLS and YYNGEE. This CDR3 has 13 amino acids. In nucleotides, the CDR3 is TGTGCCAGCAGCGTAGGGGCAGATAACATTCAGTACTTC. Translation: CASSVGADNIQYF. Full variable domain (remainder filled in from reference TRBV9 and TRBJ2-4): DSGVTQTPKHLITATGQRVTLRCSPRSGDLSVYWYQQSLDQGLQFLIQYYNGEERAKGNILERFSAQQFPDLHSELNLSSLELGDSALYFCASSVGADNIQYFGAGTRLSVL.

The chain employs TRBV7-9 and TRBJ2-5; perhaps D is TRBD1 or TRBD2 (5 bases each). V was shortened by 10 bases and J by 7 bases, with 16 bases between the two germline ends. The CDR3 is 12 residues long. Germline V gene data show CDR1 as SEHNR and CDR2 as FQNEAQ (reference sequence). The CDR3 nucleotides are TGTGCCACCCACGGAGCGAGGGGGACCCAGTACTTC. As protein: CATHGARGTQYF.

The genes are TRBV5-6 and TRBJ2-1; maybe TRBD1 (5 bases). The germline CDR1 and CDR2 sequences are SGHDT and YYEEEE. The germline V and J ends were trimmed by 1 base and 2 bases, with 7 bases remaining between them. The CDR3 is made up of 14 amino acids. The CDR3 coding sequence is TGTGCCAGCAGCTTGACAGGAGCCTACAATGAGCAGTTCTTC. Residues: CASSLTGAYNEQFF.

The chain links TRBV7-2 to TRBJ2-3; 8 bases align to TRBD2. From germline, CDR1 is SGHTA and CDR2 FQGNSA. V was pared by 2 bases and J by 5 bases, with 6 bases of the junction left unmatched. The CDR3 contains 15 residues. The CDR3 DNA sequence: TGTGCCAGCAGCTTACTCGGCCTAGCGGGAGATACGCAGTATTTT. The encoded protein is CASSLLGLAGDTQYF.

This clone turned up a few times. The rearrangement uses TRBV9 and TRBJ1-2, with 8 bases that match TRBD1. Per germline, CDR1 SGDLS and CDR2 YYNGEE. The CDR3 consists of 13 residues. V shed 0 bases, J shed 8 bases, and the junction held 3 bases outside the gene matches. The CDR3, as DNA: TGTGCCAGCAGCGTAGGGACAGGGAAAGGCTACACCTTC. Protein: CASSVGTGKGYTF. The full variable domain, in which reference TRBV9 and TRBJ1-2 provide the parts outside the CDR3, is DSGVTQTPKHLITATGQRVTLRCSPRSGDLSVYWYQQSLDQGLQFLIQYYNGEERAKGNILERFSAQQFPDLHSELNLSSLELGDSALYFCASSVGTGKGYTFGSGTRLTVV.

The chain recombines TRBV4-3 with TRBJ2-5, with 8 nucleotides matching TRBD2. Germline loops: CDR1 LGHNA, CDR2 YSLEER. The V gene end was trimmed by 0 bases and the J gene end by 5 bases; junction bases not matched to a gene: 17. The CDR3 runs to 19 residues. In DNA, the CDR3 is TGCGCCAGCAGCCAAGAAATAGGGACTAGGGGCACGGGGGTGGAGACCCAGTACTTC. Its translation is CASSQEIGTRGTGVETQYF.

J is TRBJ2-5 and V is TRBV9; TRBD2 matches 8 bases. CDR3 length: 14 amino acids. V was clipped by 3 bases and J by 3 bases; unmatched bases: 4. The germline V gene has CDR1 SGDLS and CDR2 YYNGEE. DNA for the CDR3: TGTGCCAGCAGCGCCGGGACTAGTAAAGAGACCCAGTACTTC. It encodes CASSAGTSKETQYF.